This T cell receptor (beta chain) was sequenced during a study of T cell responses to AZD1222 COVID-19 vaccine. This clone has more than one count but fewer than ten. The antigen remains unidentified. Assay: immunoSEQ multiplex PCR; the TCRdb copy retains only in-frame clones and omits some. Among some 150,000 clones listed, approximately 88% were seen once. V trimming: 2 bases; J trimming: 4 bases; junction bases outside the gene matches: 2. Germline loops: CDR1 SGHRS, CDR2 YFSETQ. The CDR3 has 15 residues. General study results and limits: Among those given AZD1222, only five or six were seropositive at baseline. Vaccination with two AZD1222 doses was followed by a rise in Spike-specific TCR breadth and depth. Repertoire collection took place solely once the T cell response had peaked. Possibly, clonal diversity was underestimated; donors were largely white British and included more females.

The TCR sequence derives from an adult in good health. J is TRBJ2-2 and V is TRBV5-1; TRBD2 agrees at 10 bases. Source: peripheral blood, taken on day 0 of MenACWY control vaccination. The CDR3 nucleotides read TGCGCCAGCAGCTTCGGACTAGCGGTCACCGGGGAGCTGTTTTTT. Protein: CASSFGLAVTGELFF. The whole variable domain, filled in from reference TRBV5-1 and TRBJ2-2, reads KAGVTQTPRYLIKTRGQQVTLSCSPISGHRSVSWYQQTPGQGLQFLFEYFSETQRNKGNFPGRFSGRQFSNSRSEMNVSTLELGDSALYLCASSFGLAVTGELFFGEGSRLTVL.